This T cell receptor beta chain stems from a study of regulatory T cells in long-lasting Graves disease. Regarding time point: persistent/refractory GD, antithyroid drugs over 5 years with positive TRAb. The TCR library was made from RNA extracted from PBMCs. On this clonotype itself: With a much larger clone just one base away, this may be a read error.

The ends were cut back, 6 bases at V and 7 bases at J, with 24 bases in the middle. The CDR3 consists of 16 residues. Germline V gene sequence: CDR1 SEHNR, CDR2 FQNEAQ (reference sequence). Relying on iRepertoire HTBI primers and Arm-PCR of CDR3 regions, the team built TCR beta libraries. TCRdb reanalysed the multiplex PCR reads using MiXCR and keeps one entry per CDR3 protein. This sample has over 350,000 distinct CDR3 sequences; roughly 20% occur once, and the top ten carry under 25%. V is TRBV7-9 and J is TRBJ1-2; D gene ambiguous. The receptor's source is a female donor with Graves disease. The input for sequencing was peripheral blood mononuclear cells (PBMCs), taken when the disease was refractory, from a patient treated with antithyroid drugs. The CDR3 reads CASSEALLSSPCGYTF. The CDR3 nucleotides are TGTGCCAGCAGTGAAGCGCTTCTGTCCAGCCCCTGTGGCTACACCTTC.